This T cell receptor beta chain was sequenced during a study of cytomegalovirus exposure and HLA in healthy donors. Study details: The study's early data release held around 85 million unique TCRs from HLA-typed donors. Regarding the study as a whole: Reportedly, TCR beta sequences accurately predicted HLA-A and HLA-B alleles in most subjects. Sequencing depth across donors, presence/absence analyses assumed, was roughly uniform. The study found most TCR sequences rare, yet found some public TCRs in many donors.

The PCR was carried out with 60 Vbeta primers and 13 Jbeta primers. The method was immunoSEQ multiplex PCR; TCRdb's version includes in-frame clones alone and lacks a portion of them. The sample records some 150,000 clones, more than 80% being singletons. As for this clone: Its antigen is as yet unknown. Sequence at one end of the junction differs from germline and may be a read error.

The receptor was isolated from a woman aged 18-29 years in good health and CMV-seronegative. Sequenced: PBMCs.

CDR3 amino acids: CAGSLLANYGYTF. In DNA, the CDR3 is TGTGCCGGCAGCTTACTTGCTAACTATGGCTACACCTTC. This chain uses TRBV13 with TRBJ1-2; no clear D. This CDR3 is built from 13 residues. Germline CDR1 PRHDT, CDR2 FYEKMQ (reference sequence).